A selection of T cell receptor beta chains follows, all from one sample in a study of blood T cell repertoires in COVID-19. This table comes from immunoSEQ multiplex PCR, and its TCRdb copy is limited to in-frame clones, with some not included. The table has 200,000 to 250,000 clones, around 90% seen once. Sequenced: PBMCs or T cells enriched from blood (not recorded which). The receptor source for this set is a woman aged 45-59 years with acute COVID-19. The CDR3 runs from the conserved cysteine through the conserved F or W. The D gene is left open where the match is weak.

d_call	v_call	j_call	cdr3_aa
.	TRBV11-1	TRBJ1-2	CASSPGLGRNYGYTF
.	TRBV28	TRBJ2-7	CASHGSPYYEQYF
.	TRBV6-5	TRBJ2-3	CASSYEGDTQYF
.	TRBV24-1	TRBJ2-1	CATSDLKTSNHQRYNEQFF
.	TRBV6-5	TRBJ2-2	CATRGIGGGELFF
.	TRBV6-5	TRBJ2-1	CASCPGSAVYNEQFF
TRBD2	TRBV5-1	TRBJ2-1	CASNVPSGNSYNEQFF
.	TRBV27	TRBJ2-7	CASSLSAGDRNPYEQYF
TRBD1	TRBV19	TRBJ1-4	CASSIQGAREKLFF
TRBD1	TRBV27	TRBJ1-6	CASSVHRGIQSPLHF
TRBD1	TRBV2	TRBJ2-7	CASLTGTGLSYEQYF
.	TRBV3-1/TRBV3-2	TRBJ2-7	CASSQGVGDYEQYF
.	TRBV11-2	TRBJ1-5	CASSLGAGLGNQPQHF
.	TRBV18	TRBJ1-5	CASSPLQGRAGNQPQHF
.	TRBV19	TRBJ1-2	CASSRPRPGRNYGYTF
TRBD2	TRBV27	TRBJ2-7	CASSFHLGGSYEQYF
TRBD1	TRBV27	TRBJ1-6	CASRDRGNSPLHF
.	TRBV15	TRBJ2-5	CATSTHSVEGETQYF
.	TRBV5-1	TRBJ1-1	CASSLYGVGTEAFF
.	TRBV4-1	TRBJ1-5	CASSQTDPGDQPQHF
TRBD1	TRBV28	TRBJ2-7	CASSLPGQGGIYEQYF
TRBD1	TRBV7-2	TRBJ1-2	CASSSDRAVGGYTF
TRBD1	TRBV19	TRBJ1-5	CASSIEDRGSQPQHF
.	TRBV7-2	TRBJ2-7	CASSFLRGAPGEQYF
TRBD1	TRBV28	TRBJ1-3	CASRQLQGAGNTIYF
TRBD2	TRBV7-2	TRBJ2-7	CASSLAWRAGSYEQYF
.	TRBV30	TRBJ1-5	CAWSPQENQPQHF
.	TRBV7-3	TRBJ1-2	CASNPYYGYTF
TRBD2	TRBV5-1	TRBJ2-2	CASSLRIGGTNLNTGELFF
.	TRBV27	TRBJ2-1	CASSLGVAAYNEQFF
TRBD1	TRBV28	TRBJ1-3	CASINPGQRYSGNTIYF
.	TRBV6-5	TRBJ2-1	CASSYHYSYNEQFF
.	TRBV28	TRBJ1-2	CASTPGTLGSYTF
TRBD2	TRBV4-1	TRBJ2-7	CASSHRTSGLKDEQYF
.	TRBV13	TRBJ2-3	CASSPRLDPSTDTQYF